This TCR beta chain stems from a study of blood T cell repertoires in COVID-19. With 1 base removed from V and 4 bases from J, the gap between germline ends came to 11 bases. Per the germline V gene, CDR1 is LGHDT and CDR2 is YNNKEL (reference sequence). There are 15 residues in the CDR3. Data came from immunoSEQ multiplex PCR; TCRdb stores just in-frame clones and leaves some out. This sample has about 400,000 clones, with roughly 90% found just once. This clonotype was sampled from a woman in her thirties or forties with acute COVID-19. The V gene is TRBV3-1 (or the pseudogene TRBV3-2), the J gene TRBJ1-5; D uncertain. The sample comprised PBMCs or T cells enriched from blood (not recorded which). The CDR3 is CASSQGGRKNQPQHF. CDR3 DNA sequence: TGTGCCAGCAGCCAAGGAGGGCGAAAGAATCAGCCCCAGCATTTT.